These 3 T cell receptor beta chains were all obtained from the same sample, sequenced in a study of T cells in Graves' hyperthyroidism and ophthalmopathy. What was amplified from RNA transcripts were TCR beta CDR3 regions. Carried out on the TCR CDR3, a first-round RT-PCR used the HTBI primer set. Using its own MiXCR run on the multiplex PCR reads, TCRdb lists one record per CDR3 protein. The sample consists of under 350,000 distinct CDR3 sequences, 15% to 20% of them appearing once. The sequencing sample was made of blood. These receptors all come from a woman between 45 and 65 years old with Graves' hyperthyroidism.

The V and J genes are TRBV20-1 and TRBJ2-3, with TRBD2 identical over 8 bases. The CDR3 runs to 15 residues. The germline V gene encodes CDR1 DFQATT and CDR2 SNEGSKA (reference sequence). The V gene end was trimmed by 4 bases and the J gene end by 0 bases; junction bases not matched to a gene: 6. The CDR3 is CSANGREASTDTQYF. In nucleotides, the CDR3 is TGCAGTGCTAATGGGCGGGAGGCTAGCACAGATACGCAGTATTTT.

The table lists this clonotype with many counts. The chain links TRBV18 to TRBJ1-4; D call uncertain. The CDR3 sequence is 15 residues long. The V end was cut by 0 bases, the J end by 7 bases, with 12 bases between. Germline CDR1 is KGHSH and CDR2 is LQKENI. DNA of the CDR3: TGTGCCAGCTCACCACCGGCGGCGGGCGGTGAAAAACTGTTTTTT. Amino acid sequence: CASSPPAAGGEKLFF.

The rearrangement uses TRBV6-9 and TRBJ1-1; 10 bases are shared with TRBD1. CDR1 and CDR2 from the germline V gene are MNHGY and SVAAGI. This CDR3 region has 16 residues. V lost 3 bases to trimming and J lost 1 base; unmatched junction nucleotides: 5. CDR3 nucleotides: TGTGCCAGCAGTTACTATAGGACAGGGGGGAACACTGAAGCTTTCTTT. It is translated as CASSYYRTGGNTEAFF.